This T cell receptor (beta chain) stems from a study of read filtering for tumor transcriptome and immune sequencing (dated by TCRdb to 2020 to 2021). Some background on the complete study: The cohort consisted of some 17 male and approximately 14 female patients, with a mean age of roughly 70 years and an age range of roughly 45 to 90. Using the same bone marrow samples, the study compared TCR repertoires obtained by targeted immune repertoire sequencing with those obtained by bulk whole-transcriptome sequencing. A main aim was a read-filtering strategy for immune repertoire data, specifically whether clonotypes supported by a single read should be removed. TCR-region mapped reads per sample ranged from about 3.5 to 11 million with IR-seq versus only roughly 85 to 1,300 with RNA-seq. Under revised international staging, roughly 8 patients fell into R-ISS I, 15 to 20 into R-ISS II and roughly 7 into R-ISS III. After DNase treatment, whole-transcriptome libraries were prepared with the TruSeq RNA Access Library Prep Kit. General study outcomes and caveats: Single-read clonotypes made up about 81.9% of clonotypes but around 3.8% of total reads in IR-seq, and over 65% of clonotypes and approximately 42% of reads in RNA-seq. The correlation between IR-seq and RNA-seq shared clonotype proportions was increased by removal of single-read clonotypes. Compared with RNA-seq, IR-seq captured clonotypes at much greater depth and more reliably, and a smaller IR-seq throughput was enough to identify most of the shared clonotypes. The sorted CD138-negative fraction was not purified T cells but a mixed bone marrow immune population.

Every patient had bone marrow sampled at the time of active disease. Bone marrow mononuclear cells were isolated by Ficoll-Hypaque density gradient centrifugation. To remove myeloma plasma cells, the cells were labeled with CD138 magnetic microbeads on a MACS separator, and CD138-negative cells were then collected by negative selection. The purity of the isolated cells was checked by flow cytometry with CD138 antibodies on an Attune NxT. Total RNA was extracted with TRIzol reagent and quantified with a NanoDrop spectrophotometer. Paired RNA-seq and IR-seq were performed on the CD138-negative bone marrow sample of each patient. The germline V gene yields SGHAT for CDR1 and FQNNGV for CDR2. The CDR3 measures 22 amino acids from cysteine to phenylalanine. CDR3 DNA only is kept here, 66 bases in frame from base 1. V is pruned by 3 bases and J by 3 bases, leaving 16 bases of the junction without a gene match.

TCR libraries were built from 400 to 450 ng RNA with the Immunoverse kit, using molecular barcoded adaptors covering alpha/delta and beta/gamma chains. TCR library preparation used the same RNA that went into transcriptome sequencing. TCR libraries were sequenced on an Illumina HiSeq 4000 with 2 x 150 cycles. Concerning the study's data processing: MiXCR aligned TCR reads to human V, D, J and C references and assembled the aligned reads into CDR3 clonotypes, with quality filtering and error correction included. The tcR package in R was used to analyze clonotype counts and gene usage diversity. For inspection of raw mapping reads, RNA-seq reads were mapped by STAR aligner version 2.5.3a onto GRCh37 of the human genome. IR-seq fastq files were randomly downsampled with Seqtk 1.3 to test the effect of sequencing depth on detected clonotypes. TCRdb trimmed public reads at Q25 via fastp, called clones via MiXCR and kept in-frame beta chains. Entries that share a CDR3 protein sequence are merged under the most common genes and DNA. V and J calls and clone size were set by TCRdb, not the authors. The sample includes about 93,000 distinct CDR3 sequences, with roughly 21% observed a single time. The ten top clones hold about 10% of the sample.

With regard to this clonotype: No cognate antigen has been identified for it. Per-base quality was not reported, and no clone a single base away is much larger than it.

Source material: a population of CD138-negative cells sorted from bone marrow. Per the publication, the cell subset or site label means: bone marrow mononuclear cells depleted of CD138+ plasma/myeloma cells by negative magnetic selection. In this chain, TRBV11-2 is recombined with TRBJ2-2, and 16 bases in between align with TRBD2. The sequence came from a donor at least 40 years old with multiple myeloma. The CDR3 protein: CASSLGPAAGTSGGAHTGELFF. The DNA sequence is TGTGCCAGCAGCTTGGGTCCCGCTGCCGGGACTAGCGGGGGGGCTCACACCGGGGAGCTGTTTTTT.